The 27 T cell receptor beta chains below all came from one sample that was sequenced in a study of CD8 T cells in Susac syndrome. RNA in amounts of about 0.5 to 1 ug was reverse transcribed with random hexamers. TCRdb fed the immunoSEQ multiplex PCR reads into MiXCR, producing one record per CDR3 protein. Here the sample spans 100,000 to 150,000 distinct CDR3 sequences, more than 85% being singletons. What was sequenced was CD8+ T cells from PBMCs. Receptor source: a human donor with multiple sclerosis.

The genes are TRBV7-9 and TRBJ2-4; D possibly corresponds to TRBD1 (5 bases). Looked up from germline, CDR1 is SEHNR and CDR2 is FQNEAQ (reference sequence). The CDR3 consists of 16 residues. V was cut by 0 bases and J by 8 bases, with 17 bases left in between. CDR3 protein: CASSLAIQGRTDIQYF. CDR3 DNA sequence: TGTGCCAGCAGCTTAGCTATTCAGGGAAGAACGGACATTCAGTACTTC.

CDR3 region: CASSRGYGELFF. The CDR3 DNA reads TGTGCCAGCAGCCGGGGATACGGGGAGCTGTTTTTT. This rearrangement joins TRBV25-1 to TRBJ2-2; D is perhaps TRBD2 (5 bases). V was pared by 6 bases and J by 7 bases, with 9 bases between. The CDR3 extends over 12 amino acids. Germline CDR1 MGHDK, CDR2 SYGVNS. Variable domain in full (rest from reference TRBV25-1 and TRBJ2-2): EADIYQTPRYLVIGTGKKITLECSQTMGHDKMYWYQQDPGMELHLIHYSYGVNSTEKGDLSSESTVSRIRTEHFPLTLESARPSHTSQYLCASSRGYGELFFGEGSRLTVL.

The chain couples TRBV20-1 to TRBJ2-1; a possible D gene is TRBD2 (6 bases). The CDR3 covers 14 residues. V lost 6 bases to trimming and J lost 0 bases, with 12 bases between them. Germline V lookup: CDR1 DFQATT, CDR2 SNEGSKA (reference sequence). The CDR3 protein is CSALRGSSYNEQFF. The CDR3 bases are TGCAGTGCCCTTCGGGGGAGCTCCTACAATGAGCAGTTCTTC.

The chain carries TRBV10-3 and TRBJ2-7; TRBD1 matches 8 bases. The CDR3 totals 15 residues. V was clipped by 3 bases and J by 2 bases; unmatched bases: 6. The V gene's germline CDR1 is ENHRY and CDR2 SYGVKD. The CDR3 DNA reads TGTGCCATCAGTGATCGGCAGGGGGCTGCCTACGAGCAGTACGTC. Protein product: CAISDRQGAAYEQYV.

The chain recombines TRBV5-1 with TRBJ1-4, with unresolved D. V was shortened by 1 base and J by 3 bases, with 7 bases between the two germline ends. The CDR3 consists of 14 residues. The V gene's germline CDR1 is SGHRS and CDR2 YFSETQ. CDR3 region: CASSLWSPNEKLFF. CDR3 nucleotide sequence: TGCGCCAGCAGCTTGTGGAGCCCTAATGAAAAACTGTTTTTT.

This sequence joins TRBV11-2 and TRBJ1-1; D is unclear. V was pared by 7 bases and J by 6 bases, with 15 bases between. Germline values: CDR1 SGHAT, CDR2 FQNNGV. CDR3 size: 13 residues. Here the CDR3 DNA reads TGTGCCAGCACCCTGGGGAGGAGCGCTGAAGCTTTCTTT. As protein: CASTLGRSAEAFF.

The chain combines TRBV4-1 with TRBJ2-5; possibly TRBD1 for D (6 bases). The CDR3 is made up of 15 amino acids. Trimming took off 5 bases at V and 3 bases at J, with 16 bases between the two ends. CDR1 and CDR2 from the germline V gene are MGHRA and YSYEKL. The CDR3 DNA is TGCGCCAGCAGCAACCGACAGGTAATGGAAGAGACCCAGTACTTC. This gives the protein CASSNRQVMEETQYF.

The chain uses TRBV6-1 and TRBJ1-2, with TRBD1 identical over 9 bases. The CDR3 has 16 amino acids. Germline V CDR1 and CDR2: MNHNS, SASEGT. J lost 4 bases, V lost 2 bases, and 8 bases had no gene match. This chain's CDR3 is CASSETQGAQAYGYTF. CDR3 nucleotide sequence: TGTGCCAGCAGTGAAACACAGGGGGCGCAGGCCTATGGCTACACCTTC.

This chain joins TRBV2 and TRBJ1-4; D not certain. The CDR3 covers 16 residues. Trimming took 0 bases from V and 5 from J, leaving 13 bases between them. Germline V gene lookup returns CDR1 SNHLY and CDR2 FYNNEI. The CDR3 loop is CASSEAPAAGNEKLFF. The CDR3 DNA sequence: TGTGCCAGCAGTGAAGCGCCGGCAGCCGGGAATGAAAAACTGTTTTTT.

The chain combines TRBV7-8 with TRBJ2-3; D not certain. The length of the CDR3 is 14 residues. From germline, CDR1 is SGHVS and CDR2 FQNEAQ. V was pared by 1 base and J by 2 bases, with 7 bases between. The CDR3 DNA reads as TGTGCCAGCAGCTTAGTTGGTGTCACAGATACGCAGTATTTT. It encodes CASSLVGVTDTQYF.

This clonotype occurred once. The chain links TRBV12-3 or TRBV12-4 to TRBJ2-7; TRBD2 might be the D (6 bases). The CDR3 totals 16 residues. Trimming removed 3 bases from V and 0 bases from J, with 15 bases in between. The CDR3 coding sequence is TGTGCCAGCAGTTTTACCCCGCGGGACGGCTCCTACGAGCAGTACTTC. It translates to CASSFTPRDGSYEQYF.

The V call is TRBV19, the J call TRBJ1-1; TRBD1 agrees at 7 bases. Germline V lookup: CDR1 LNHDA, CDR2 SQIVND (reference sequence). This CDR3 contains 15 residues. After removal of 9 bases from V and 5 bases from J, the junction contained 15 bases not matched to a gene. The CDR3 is CASSRDSNPGTEAFF. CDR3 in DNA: TGTGCCAGCTCCCGGGACAGCAACCCGGGGACTGAAGCTTTCTTT.

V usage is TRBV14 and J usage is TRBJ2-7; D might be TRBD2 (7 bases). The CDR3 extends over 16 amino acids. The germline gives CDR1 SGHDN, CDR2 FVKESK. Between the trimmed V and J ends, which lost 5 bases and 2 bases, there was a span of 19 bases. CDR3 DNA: TGTGCCAGCAGCACGAGGGGGGGGAATCCACCCTACGAGCAGTACTTC. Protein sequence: CASSTRGGNPPYEQYF.

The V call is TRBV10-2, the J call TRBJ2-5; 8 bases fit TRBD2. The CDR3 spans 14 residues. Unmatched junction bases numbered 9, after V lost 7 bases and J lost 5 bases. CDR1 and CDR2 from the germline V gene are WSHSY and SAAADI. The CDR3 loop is CASTDGGARETQYF. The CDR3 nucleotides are TGCGCCAGCACGGACGGGGGGGCCCGGGAGACCCAGTACTTC.

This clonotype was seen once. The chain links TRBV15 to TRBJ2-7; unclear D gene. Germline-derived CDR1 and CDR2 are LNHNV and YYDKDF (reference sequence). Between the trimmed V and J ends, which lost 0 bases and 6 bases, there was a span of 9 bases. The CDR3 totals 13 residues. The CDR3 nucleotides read TGTGCCACCAGCAGAGATTTGACTCCCGAGCAGTACTTC. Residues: CATSRDLTPEQYF. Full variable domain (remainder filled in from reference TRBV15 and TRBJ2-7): DAMVIQNPRYQVTQFGKPVTLSCSQTLNHNVMYWYQQKSSQAPKLLFHYYDKDFNNEADTPDNFQSRRPNTSFCFLDIRSPGLGDTAMYLCATSRDLTPEQYFGPGTRLTVT.

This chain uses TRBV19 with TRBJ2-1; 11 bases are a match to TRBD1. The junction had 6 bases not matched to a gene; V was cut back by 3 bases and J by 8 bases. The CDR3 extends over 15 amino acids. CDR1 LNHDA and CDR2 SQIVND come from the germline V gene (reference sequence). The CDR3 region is CASSIWTGGEDEQFF. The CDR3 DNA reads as TGTGCCAGTAGTATTTGGACAGGGGGCGAGGATGAGCAGTTCTTC.

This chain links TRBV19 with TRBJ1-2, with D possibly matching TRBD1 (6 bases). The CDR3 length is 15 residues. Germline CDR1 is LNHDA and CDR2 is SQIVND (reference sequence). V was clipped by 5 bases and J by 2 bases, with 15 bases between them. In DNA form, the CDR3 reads TGTGCCAGTAGTGTTAAGGACAGCCGAAACTATGGCTACACCTTC. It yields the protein CASSVKDSRNYGYTF.

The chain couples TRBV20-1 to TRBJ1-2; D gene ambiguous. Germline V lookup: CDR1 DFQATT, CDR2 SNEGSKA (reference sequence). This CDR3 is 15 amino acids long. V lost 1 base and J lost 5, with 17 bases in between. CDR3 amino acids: CSARAMTSSLYGYTF. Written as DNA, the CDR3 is TGCAGTGCTAGAGCTATGACTTCTTCCCTTTATGGCTACACCTTC.

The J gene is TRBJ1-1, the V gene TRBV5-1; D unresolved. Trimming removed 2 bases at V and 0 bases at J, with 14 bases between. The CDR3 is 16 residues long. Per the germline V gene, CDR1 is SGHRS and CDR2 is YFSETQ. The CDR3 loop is CASSFDLPSMNTEAFF. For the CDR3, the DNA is TGCGCCAGCAGCTTCGACCTGCCATCCATGAACACTGAAGCTTTCTTT.

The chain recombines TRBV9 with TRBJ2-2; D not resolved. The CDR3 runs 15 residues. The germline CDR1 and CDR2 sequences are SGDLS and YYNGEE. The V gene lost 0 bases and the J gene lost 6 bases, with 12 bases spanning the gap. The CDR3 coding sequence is TGTGCCAGCAGCGTAGCTCAGTACATAGCCGGGGAGCTGTTTTTT. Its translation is CASSVAQYIAGELFF.

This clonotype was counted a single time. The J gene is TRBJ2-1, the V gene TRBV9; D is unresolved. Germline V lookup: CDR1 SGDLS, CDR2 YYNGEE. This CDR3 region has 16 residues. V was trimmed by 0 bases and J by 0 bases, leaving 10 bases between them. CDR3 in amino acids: CASSVVAQSSYNEQFF. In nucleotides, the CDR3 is TGTGCCAGCAGCGTAGTCGCCCAAAGCTCCTACAATGAGCAGTTCTTC.

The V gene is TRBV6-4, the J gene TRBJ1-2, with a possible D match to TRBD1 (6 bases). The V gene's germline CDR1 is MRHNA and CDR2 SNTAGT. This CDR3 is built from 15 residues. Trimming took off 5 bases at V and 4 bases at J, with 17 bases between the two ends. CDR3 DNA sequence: TGTGCCAGCAGTCCGGGCGAGGGGGACTTCTATGGCTACACCTTC. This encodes CASSPGEGDFYGYTF.

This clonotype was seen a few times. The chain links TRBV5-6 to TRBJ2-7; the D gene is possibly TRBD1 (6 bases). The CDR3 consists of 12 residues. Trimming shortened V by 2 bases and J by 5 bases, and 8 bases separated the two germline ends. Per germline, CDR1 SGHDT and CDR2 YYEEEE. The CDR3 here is CASSFTGNEQYV. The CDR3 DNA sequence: TGTGCCAGCAGCTTCACAGGGAACGAGCAGTACGTC.

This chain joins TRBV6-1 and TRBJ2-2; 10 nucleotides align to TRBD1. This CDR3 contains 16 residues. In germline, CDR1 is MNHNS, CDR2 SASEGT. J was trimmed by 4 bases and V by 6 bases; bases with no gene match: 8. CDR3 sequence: CASRAPGQGRTGELFF. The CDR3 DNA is TGTGCCAGCAGGGCTCCGGGACAGGGGCGCACCGGGGAGCTGTTTTTT.

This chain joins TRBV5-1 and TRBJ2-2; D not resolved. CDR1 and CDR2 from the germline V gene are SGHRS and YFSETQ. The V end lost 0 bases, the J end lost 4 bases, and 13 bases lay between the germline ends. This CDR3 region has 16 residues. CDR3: CASSLAGSGSTGELFF. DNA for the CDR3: TGCGCCAGCAGCTTGGCCGGCTCTGGCAGCACCGGGGAGCTGTTTTTT.

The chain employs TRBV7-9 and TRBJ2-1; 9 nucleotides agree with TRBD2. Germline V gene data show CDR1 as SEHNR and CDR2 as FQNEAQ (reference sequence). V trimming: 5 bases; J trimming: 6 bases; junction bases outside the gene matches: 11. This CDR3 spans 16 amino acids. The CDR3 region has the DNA TGTGCCAGCAGCCCGTCTAGCGGGGCACGTCCCAATGAGCAGTTCTTC. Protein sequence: CASSPSSGARPNEQFF.

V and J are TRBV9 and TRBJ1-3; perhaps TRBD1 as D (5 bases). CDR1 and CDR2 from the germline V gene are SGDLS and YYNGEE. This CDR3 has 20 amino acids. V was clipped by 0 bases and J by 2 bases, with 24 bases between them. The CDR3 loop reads CASSVEDSRGPEQTGNTIYF. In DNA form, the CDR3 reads TGTGCCAGCAGCGTAGAGGACTCGAGGGGCCCCGAGCAGACTGGAAACACCATATATTTT.